These 9 T cell receptor beta chains were all obtained from the same sample, sequenced in a study of blood T cell repertoires in COVID-19. The assay was immunoSEQ multiplex PCR, and TCRdb's table has in-frame clones only and misses some. The repertoire holds approximately 70,000 clones, with roughly 77% as singletons. The sequenced sample consisted of peripheral blood. All receptors derive from an older woman with acute or convalescent COVID-19.

This rearrangement joins TRBV3-1 (or the pseudogene TRBV3-2) to TRBJ1-2; no firm D call. Deletions cut 1 base from V and 2 bases from J, with 8 bases between. CDR1 and CDR2 from the germline V gene are LGHDT and YNNKEL (reference sequence). The CDR3 runs 14 residues. Written as DNA, the CDR3 is TGTGCCAGCAGCCAAGCCTCGGGGAACTATGGCTACACCTTC. This codes for CASSQASGNYGYTF.

The CDR3 is CASSFQGSDTQYF. Here the CDR3 DNA reads TGTGCCAGCAGCTTTCAGGGTTCAGATACGCAGTATTTT. J is TRBJ2-3 and V is TRBV7-3; maybe TRBD1 (5 bases). The germline V gene has CDR1 SGHTA and CDR2 FQGTGA. Trimming cost V 3 bases and J 4 bases, with 8 bases left between them. The CDR3 loop spans 13 amino acids.

The chain couples TRBV15 to TRBJ2-7; 7 nucleotides align to TRBD1. Germline V gene data show CDR1 as LNHNV and CDR2 as YYDKDF (reference sequence). With 1 base clipped from V and 4 bases from J, the junction kept 4 bases outside the gene matches. The CDR3 contains 14 residues. DNA for the CDR3: TGTGCCACCAGCAGAGCGGGGACAGATTACGAGCAGTACTTC. It is translated as CATSRAGTDYEQYF.

V usage is TRBV19 and J usage is TRBJ1-5; D might be TRBD1 (6 bases). Trimming removed 9 bases from V and 0 bases from J, with 12 bases in between. The CDR3 runs 14 residues. The V gene's germline CDR1 is LNHDA and CDR2 SQIVND (reference sequence). In nucleotides, the CDR3 is TGTGCCAGCGAAGTGGACAGTAGCAATCAGCCCCAGCATTTT. Its translation is CASEVDSSNQPQHF.

V gene TRBV6-1 combines with J gene TRBJ2-1; weak D call: TRBD2 (6 bases). Trimming shortened V by 2 bases and J by 7 bases, and 12 bases separated the two germline ends. CDR3 length equals 14 residues. CDR1 MNHNS and CDR2 SASEGT come from the germline V gene. CDR3 protein: CASSETGLLNEQFF. In nucleotides, the CDR3 is TGTGCCAGCAGTGAAACGGGACTTTTAAATGAGCAGTTCTTC.

This chain connects TRBV4-1 to TRBJ2-7; 11 nucleotides align to TRBD2. The junction had 5 bases not matched to a gene; V was cut back by 1 base and J by 0 bases. The CDR3 sequence is 17 residues long. CDR1 and CDR2 from the germline V gene are MGHRA and YSYEKL. This chain's CDR3 is CASSQGTSGYYSYEQYF. The CDR3 bases are TGCGCCAGCAGCCAAGGGACTAGCGGGTACTACTCCTACGAGCAGTACTTC.

This chain joins TRBV5-4 and TRBJ2-3; tentative D call: TRBD1 (5 bases). V was cut by 0 bases and J by 1 base, with 9 bases left in between. Germline values: CDR1 SGHNT, CDR2 YYREEE (reference sequence). The CDR3 is 15 residues long. The CDR3 region is CASSLDDRGTDTQYF. CDR3 DNA: TGTGCCAGCAGCTTGGACGACAGAGGCACAGATACGCAGTATTTT.

This clone was seen a single time. This chain connects TRBV5-1 to TRBJ1-1; the D gene is possibly TRBD1 (6 bases). The CDR3 runs to 15 residues. Trimming stripped 3 bases from V and 6 bases from J, with 18 bases between. Germline V CDR1 and CDR2: SGHRS, YFSETQ. CDR3 region: CASSSEVGGNPEAFF. The CDR3 nucleotides read TGCGCCAGCAGCTCGGAGGTTGGGGGCAACCCTGAAGCTTTCTTT.

V gene TRBV7-2 combines with J gene TRBJ2-1, with D hard to call. V lost 5 bases and J lost 7, with 15 bases in between. CDR1 and CDR2 from the germline V gene are SGHTA and FQGNSA. CDR3 length equals 14 residues. CDR3 nucleotides: TGTGCCAGCAGCCCCCAGGCAGTAGGAAATGAGCAGTTCTTC. This sequence encodes CASSPQAVGNEQFF.